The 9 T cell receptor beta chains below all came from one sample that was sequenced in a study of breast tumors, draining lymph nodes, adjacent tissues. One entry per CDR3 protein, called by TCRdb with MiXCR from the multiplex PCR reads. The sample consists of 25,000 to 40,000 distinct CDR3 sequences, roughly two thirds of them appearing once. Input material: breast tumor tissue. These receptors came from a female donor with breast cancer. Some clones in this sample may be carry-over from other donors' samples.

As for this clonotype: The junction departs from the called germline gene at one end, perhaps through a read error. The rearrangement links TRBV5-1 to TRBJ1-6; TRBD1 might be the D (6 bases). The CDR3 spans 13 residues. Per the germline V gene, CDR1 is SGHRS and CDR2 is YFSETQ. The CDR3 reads CAGSSEGGSPLHF. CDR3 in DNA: TGCGCCGGCAGCTCCGAAGGGGGTTCACCCCTCCACTTT. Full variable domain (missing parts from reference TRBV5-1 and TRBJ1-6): KAGVTQTPRYLIKTRGQQVTLSCSPISGHRSVSWYQQTPGQGLQFLFEYFSETQRNKGNFPGRFSGRQFSNSRSEMNVSTLELGDSALYLCAGSSEGGSPLHFGNGTRLTVT.

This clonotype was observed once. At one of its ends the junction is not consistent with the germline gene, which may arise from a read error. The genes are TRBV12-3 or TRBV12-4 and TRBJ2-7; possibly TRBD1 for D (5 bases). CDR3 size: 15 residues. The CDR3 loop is CASSLRRQRSNEQHF. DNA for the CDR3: TGTGCCAGCAGTCTCAGGAGACAGCGATCCAATGAGCAGCACTTC.

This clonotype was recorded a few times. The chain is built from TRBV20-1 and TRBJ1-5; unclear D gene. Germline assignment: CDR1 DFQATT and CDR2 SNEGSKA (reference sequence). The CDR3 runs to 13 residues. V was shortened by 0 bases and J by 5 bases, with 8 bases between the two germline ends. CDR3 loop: CSARDRADQPQHF. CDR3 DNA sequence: TGCAGTGCTAGAGATAGGGCGGATCAGCCCCAGCATTTT.

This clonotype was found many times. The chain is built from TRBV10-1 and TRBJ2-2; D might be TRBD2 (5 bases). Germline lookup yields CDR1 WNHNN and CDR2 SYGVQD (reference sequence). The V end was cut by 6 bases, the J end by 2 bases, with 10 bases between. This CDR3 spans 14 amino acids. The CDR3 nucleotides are TGCGCCAGCAGAGCGGACTTAAACACCGGGGAGCTGTTTTTT. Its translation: CASRADLNTGELFF.

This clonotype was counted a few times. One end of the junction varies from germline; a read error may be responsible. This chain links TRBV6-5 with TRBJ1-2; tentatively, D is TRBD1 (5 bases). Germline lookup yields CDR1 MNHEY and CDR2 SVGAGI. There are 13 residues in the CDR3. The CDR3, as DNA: TGTGCCAGCGTGCCAGGGCACGGCTATGGCTACGCCTTC. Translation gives CASVPGHGYGYAF.

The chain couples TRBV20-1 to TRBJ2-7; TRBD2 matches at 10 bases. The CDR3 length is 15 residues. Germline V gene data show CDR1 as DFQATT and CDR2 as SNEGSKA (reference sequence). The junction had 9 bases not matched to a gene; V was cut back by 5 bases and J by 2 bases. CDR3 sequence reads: CSAVSRLAGTYEQYF. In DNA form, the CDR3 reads TGCAGTGCTGTGAGTCGACTAGCGGGTACCTACGAGCAGTACTTC.

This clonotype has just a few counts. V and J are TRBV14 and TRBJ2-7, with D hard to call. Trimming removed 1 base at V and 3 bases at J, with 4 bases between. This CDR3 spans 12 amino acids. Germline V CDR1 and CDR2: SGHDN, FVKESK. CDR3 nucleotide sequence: TGTGCCAGCAGCCAAGGGTACTACGAGCAGTACTTC. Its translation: CASSQGYYEQYF.

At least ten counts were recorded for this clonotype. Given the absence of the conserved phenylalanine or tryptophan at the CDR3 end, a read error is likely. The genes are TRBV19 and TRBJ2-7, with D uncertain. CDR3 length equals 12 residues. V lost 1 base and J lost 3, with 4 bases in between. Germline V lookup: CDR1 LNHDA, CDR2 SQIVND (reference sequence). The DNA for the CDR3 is TGTGCCAGTAGTATAGGGGGCTACGAGCAGTACTTA. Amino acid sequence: CASSIGGYEQYL.

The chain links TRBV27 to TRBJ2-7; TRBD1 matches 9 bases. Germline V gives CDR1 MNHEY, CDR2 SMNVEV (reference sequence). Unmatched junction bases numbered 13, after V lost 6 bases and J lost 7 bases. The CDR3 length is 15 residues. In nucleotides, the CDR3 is TGTGCCAGCAGCCGGACGCTGGACAGGGGCGATGAGCAGTACTTC. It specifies CASSRTLDRGDEQYF.